The sequence of this T cell receptor (beta chain) was determined in a study of blood T cell repertoires in COVID-19. Only in-frame clones appear in the TCRdb table, and some are missing; sequencing was by immunoSEQ multiplex PCR. The data contain roughly 520,000 clones, roughly 88% of them singletons. This clone has a handful of counts. Trimming left V 3 bases short and J 3 bases short, with 9 bases between. The length of the CDR3 is 13 residues. The germline V gene encodes CDR1 LNHDA and CDR2 SQIVND (reference sequence). V and J are TRBV19 and TRBJ2-7; D gene ambiguous. The sample consisted of PBMCs or T cells enriched from blood (not recorded which). The sequence was collected from a woman aged 40 to 50 who had recovered from COVID-19. The CDR3 loop is CASSMGRNYEQYF. CDR3 coding DNA: TGTGCCAGTAGTATGGGCAGGAACTACGAGCAGTACTTC.